This T cell receptor (beta chain) was sequenced for a study of T cell responses to AZD1222 COVID-19 vaccine. Germline trimming cut 0 bases from V and 9 bases from J; bases unmatched to any gene: 9. Germline CDR1 reads SGHRS; CDR2 reads YFSETQ. The CDR3 spans 16 residues. On this clone: Antigen: not known.

Using immunoSEQ multiplex PCR, the repertoire was profiled, and TCRdb retains in-frame clones only, with some absent. The table has more than 150,000 clones, approximately 91% seen once. Whether given at about 4 or about 12 weeks, second doses were pooled. Study results and limitations: Two doses of AZD1222 preceded a rise in Spike-specific TCR breadth and depth. Repertoires were collected only later (after the peak T cell response had occurred).

The receptor was isolated from an adult who received the AZD1222 COVID-19 vaccine. Sequencing used peripheral blood, obtained 28 days after the second AZD1222 dose. V gene TRBV5-1 combines with J gene TRBJ1-6; TRBD1 matches 7 bases. CDR3 amino acids: CASSLALQGMGSPLHF. The DNA of the CDR3 is TGCGCCAGCAGCTTGGCCTTACAGGGGATGGGTTCACCCCTCCACTTT.